This is a list of T cell receptor beta chains from one sample in a study of cytomegalovirus exposure and HLA in healthy donors. Using immunoSEQ multiplex PCR, the repertoire was profiled, and TCRdb retains in-frame clones only, with some absent. The sample records around 140,000 clones, approximately 94% being singletons. The sample taken for sequencing was PBMCs. The receptors were sampled from a man aged 18 to 30 in good health and CMV-seropositive. The CDR3 runs from the conserved cysteine through the conserved F or W. Each record gives: CDR3 DNA, CDR3 protein, D gene, clone size, J gene, V gene. A D gene is named only where the DNA matches it firmly. Clone size is not always given. Where it is, it says once, few, many or a class for expanded clones.

CDR3 DNA: TGTGCCATCAGTGCTGCCGGTGGCCAGGGGGGAGAGACCCAGTACTTC; CDR3 protein: CAISAAGGQGGETQYF; D gene: .; clone size: .; J gene: TRBJ2-5; V gene: TRBV10-3
CDR3 DNA: TGTGCCAGCAGCGATCTAGCGGGAGCTACAAATACGCAGTATTTT; CDR3 protein: CASSDLAGATNTQYF; D gene: TRBD2; clone size: .; J gene: TRBJ2-3; V gene: TRBV6-1
CDR3 DNA: TGTGCCAGCAGTTACTCCCCGGGACAGGGTGGCGAGCAGTACTTC; CDR3 protein: CASSYSPGQGGEQYF; D gene: TRBD1; clone size: .; J gene: TRBJ2-7; V gene: TRBV6-6
CDR3 DNA: TGTGCCAGCAGTGAAGAGGACAGGGGAGAGACCCAGTACTTC; CDR3 protein: CASSEEDRGETQYF; D gene: TRBD1; clone size: .; J gene: TRBJ2-5; V gene: TRBV2
CDR3 DNA: TGCGCCAGCAGCCATGGAGGGGATGGCTACACCTTC; CDR3 protein: CASSHGGDGYTF; D gene: .; clone size: .; J gene: TRBJ1-2; V gene: TRBV4-1
CDR3 DNA: TGTGCCAGCAGCTTCAGGGCCCAGGCAAACCACGCTAGGGCCGTTTCCTACGAGCAGTACTTC; CDR3 protein: CASSFRAQANHARAVSYEQYF; D gene: .; clone size: once; J gene: TRBJ2-7; V gene: TRBV7-4
CDR3 DNA: TGTGCCAGCAGCCTCCGACTAGCGGGAAACACAGATACGCAGTATTTT; CDR3 protein: CASSLRLAGNTDTQYF; D gene: TRBD2; clone size: .; J gene: TRBJ2-3; V gene: TRBV7-9
CDR3 DNA: TGTGCCAGCAGTTCAAGCCCTAGCGGGAGCCACACCGGGGAGCTGTTTTTT; CDR3 protein: CASSSSPSGSHTGELFF; D gene: TRBD2; clone size: .; J gene: TRBJ2-2; V gene: TRBV28
CDR3 DNA: TGCGCCAGCAGCCAAGTCGTACAGGGGTTCAATGAAAAACTGTTTTTT; CDR3 protein: CASSQVVQGFNEKLFF; D gene: TRBD1; clone size: .; J gene: TRBJ1-4; V gene: TRBV4-1
CDR3 DNA: TGTGCCAGCAGCTTAGAGAGGGCGAGACTCTATGGCTACACCTTC; CDR3 protein: CASSLERARLYGYTF; D gene: .; clone size: once; J gene: TRBJ1-2; V gene: TRBV7-8
CDR3 DNA: TGTGCCAGCAGTGGACAGGATGAAAACATTCAGTACTTC; CDR3 protein: CASSGQDENIQYF; D gene: .; clone size: .; J gene: TRBJ2-4; V gene: TRBV6-1
CDR3 DNA: TGTGCCAGTAGTTCGGGACAGGGGGCTCTCTCCCATAGCAATCAGCCCCAGCATTTT; CDR3 protein: CASSSGQGALSHSNQPQHF; D gene: TRBD1; clone size: .; J gene: TRBJ1-5; V gene: TRBV19
CDR3 DNA: TGCGCCAGCAGCCTTTTCGGGACAGGGGATACCGGGGAGCTGTTTTTT; CDR3 protein: CASSLFGTGDTGELFF; D gene: TRBD1; clone size: .; J gene: TRBJ2-2; V gene: TRBV5-1
CDR3 DNA: TGTGCCAGCAGCCTTTACAATGAGCAGTTCTTC; CDR3 protein: CASSLYNEQFF; D gene: .; clone size: .; J gene: TRBJ2-1; V gene: TRBV5-6
CDR3 DNA: TGTGCCAGCAGCTTAGGTCTAGCGGCCAACTACGAGCAGTACTTC; CDR3 protein: CASSLGLAANYEQYF; D gene: TRBD2; clone size: .; J gene: TRBJ2-7; V gene: TRBV13
CDR3 DNA: TGCGCCAGCAGCAGTCCACAGGGGGCACCGGGCTACACCTTC; CDR3 protein: CASSSPQGAPGYTF; D gene: TRBD1; clone size: .; J gene: TRBJ1-2; V gene: TRBV4-1
CDR3 DNA: TGTGCCAGCAGTTTAGGGCAGGGCTTCGGAAACACCATATATTTT; CDR3 protein: CASSLGQGFGNTIYF; D gene: .; clone size: once; J gene: TRBJ1-3; V gene: TRBV28
CDR3 DNA: TGTGCCAGTGGCCAGGGGGAAAGCAATCAGCCCCAGCATTTT; CDR3 protein: CASGQGESNQPQHF; D gene: TRBD1; clone size: few; J gene: TRBJ1-5; V gene: TRBV19
CDR3 DNA: TGTGCCAGTAGTAGGCAGGGTGAGGCTTATTCACCCCTCCACTTT; CDR3 protein: CASSRQGEAYSPLHF; D gene: .; clone size: .; J gene: TRBJ1-6; V gene: TRBV19
CDR3 DNA: TGTGCCAGCAGTATCCACAGGGGAGGTGGCTACACCTTC; CDR3 protein: CASSIHRGGGYTF; D gene: TRBD1; clone size: .; J gene: TRBJ1-2; V gene: TRBV6-5
CDR3 DNA: TGTGCCAGCAGCGCCGGGACAGGGGGCATAGATGAGCAGTTCTTC; CDR3 protein: CASSAGTGGIDEQFF; D gene: TRBD1; clone size: .; J gene: TRBJ2-1; V gene: TRBV2
CDR3 DNA: TGTGCCAGCAGCGGTGGGGGGAAGGCTGGGGCCAACGTCCTGACTTTC; CDR3 protein: CASSGGGKAGANVLTF; D gene: .; clone size: .; J gene: TRBJ2-6; V gene: TRBV9
CDR3 DNA: TGCGCCAGCAGCTTGGGGACTAGCGGTGATACGCAGTATTTT; CDR3 protein: CASSLGTSGDTQYF; D gene: TRBD2; clone size: once; J gene: TRBJ2-3; V gene: TRBV5-1
CDR3 DNA: TGTGCCAGCAGCGATTCTAGCGGGAGGTCGGTTGGTACGCAGTATTTT; CDR3 protein: CASSDSSGRSVGTQYF; D gene: TRBD2; clone size: .; J gene: TRBJ2-3; V gene: TRBV9
CDR3 DNA: TGTGCCAGCAGCTTAGAAGCACCACCGAATGAAGCTTTCTTT; CDR3 protein: CASSLEAPPNEAFF; D gene: .; clone size: .; J gene: TRBJ1-1; V gene: TRBV11-2
CDR3 DNA: TGCGCCAGCAGGCGGACAGGGTTGGCCAAAAACATTCAGTACTTC; CDR3 protein: CASRRTGLAKNIQYF; D gene: TRBD1; clone size: .; J gene: TRBJ2-4; V gene: TRBV5-1
CDR3 DNA: TGTGCCAGCAGCCTTCGGTCAGGGTTTGGGAATTACACTGAAGCTTTCTTT; CDR3 protein: CASSLRSGFGNYTEAFF; D gene: .; clone size: .; J gene: TRBJ1-1; V gene: TRBV5-5
CDR3 DNA: TGTGCCAGCAGTATAATCGGGGGGAGCTCCTACGAGCAGTACTTC; CDR3 protein: CASSIIGGSSYEQYF; D gene: TRBD2; clone size: .; J gene: TRBJ2-7; V gene: TRBV2
CDR3 DNA: TGTGCCATCAGTAGCGGGTCGGCCTACAATGAGCAGTTCTTC; CDR3 protein: CAISSGSAYNEQFF; D gene: .; clone size: .; J gene: TRBJ2-1; V gene: TRBV10-3
CDR3 DNA: TGTGCCAGCAGGGTTGCGACAGGGGTGGCCGAGCAGTACTTC; CDR3 protein: CASRVATGVAEQYF; D gene: TRBD1; clone size: .; J gene: TRBJ2-7; V gene: TRBV27
CDR3 DNA: TGTGCCAGCAGCGGTAGCGGTAGTACTGTTCCGCAGTATTTT; CDR3 protein: CASSGSGSTVPQYF; D gene: .; clone size: .; J gene: TRBJ2-3; V gene: TRBV9
CDR3 DNA: TGTGCCAGTAGACTAATTACAGGCACCGCTAACTATGGCTACACCTTC; CDR3 protein: CASRLITGTANYGYTF; D gene: .; clone size: .; J gene: TRBJ1-2; V gene: TRBV19
CDR3 DNA: TGTGCCAGCAGCTTGGCCTGGCAGGGCAATGCGGAGACCCAGTACTTC; CDR3 protein: CASSLAWQGNAETQYF; D gene: .; clone size: .; J gene: TRBJ2-5; V gene: TRBV5-6
CDR3 DNA: TGTGCCAGCAGTGACGATCAGCCCCAGCATTTT; CDR3 protein: CASSDDQPQHF; D gene: .; clone size: .; J gene: TRBJ1-5; V gene: TRBV2
CDR3 DNA: TGTGCCAGCAGCGAAGGGACAGTACCCTACGAGCAGTACTTC; CDR3 protein: CASSEGTVPYEQYF; D gene: TRBD1; clone size: .; J gene: TRBJ2-7; V gene: TRBV9
CDR3 DNA: TGTGCCAGCAGCTTCAGCGGGTGGTCTGGCGAGCAGTACTTC; CDR3 protein: CASSFSGWSGEQYF; D gene: .; clone size: .; J gene: TRBJ2-7; V gene: TRBV13
CDR3 DNA: TGTGCCAGCAGTCGGCCCCCACCCCGGGACAGGGGGAACACCGGGGAGCTGTTTTTT; CDR3 protein: CASSRPPPRDRGNTGELFF; D gene: TRBD1; clone size: .; J gene: TRBJ2-2; V gene: TRBV27
CDR3 DNA: TGTGCCAGCAGCCCAGGGACAGCAAATGAAAAACTGTTTTTT; CDR3 protein: CASSPGTANEKLFF; D gene: TRBD1; clone size: .; J gene: TRBJ1-4; V gene: TRBV7-2
CDR3 DNA: TGTGCCAGCAGTTTGGGCACGTTTGGGCAGCCCCAGCATTTT; CDR3 protein: CASSLGTFGQPQHF; D gene: .; clone size: .; J gene: TRBJ1-5; V gene: TRBV27
CDR3 DNA: TGCGCCAGCAGCCGGGGACTAGCGGGATGGTCCTACAATGAGCAGTTCTTC; CDR3 protein: CASSRGLAGWSYNEQFF; D gene: TRBD2; clone size: .; J gene: TRBJ2-1; V gene: TRBV5-1
CDR3 DNA: TGTGCCAGCAGCTTTTTAGCGGGAGCGGTAAAGACCCAGTACTTC; CDR3 protein: CASSFLAGAVKTQYF; D gene: TRBD2; clone size: once; J gene: TRBJ2-5; V gene: TRBV7-9
CDR3 DNA: TGTGCCAGCAGTGCCCTCGGAGGGGGCATAACAGATACGCAGTATTTT; CDR3 protein: CASSALGGGITDTQYF; D gene: .; clone size: .; J gene: TRBJ2-3; V gene: TRBV28
CDR3 DNA: TGCGCCAGCAGTTTGAACCGCGGACACCTGGCCGAAGCTTTCTTT; CDR3 protein: CASSLNRGHLAEAFF; D gene: .; clone size: .; J gene: TRBJ1-1; V gene: TRBV5-1